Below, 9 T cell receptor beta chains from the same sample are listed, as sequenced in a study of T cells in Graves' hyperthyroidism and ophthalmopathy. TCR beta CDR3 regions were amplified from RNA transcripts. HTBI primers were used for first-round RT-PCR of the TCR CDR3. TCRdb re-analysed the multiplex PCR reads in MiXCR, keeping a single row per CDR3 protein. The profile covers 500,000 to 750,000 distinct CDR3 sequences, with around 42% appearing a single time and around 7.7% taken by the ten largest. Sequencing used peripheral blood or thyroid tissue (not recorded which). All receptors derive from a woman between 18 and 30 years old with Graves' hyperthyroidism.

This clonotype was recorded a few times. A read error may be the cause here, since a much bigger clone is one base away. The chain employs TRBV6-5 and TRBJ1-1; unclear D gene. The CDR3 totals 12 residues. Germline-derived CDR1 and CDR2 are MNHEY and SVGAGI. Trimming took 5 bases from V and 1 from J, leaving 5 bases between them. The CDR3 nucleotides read TGTGCCAGCAGTAGGGAGAACACTGAAGCTTTCTTT. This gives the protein CASSRENTEAFF.

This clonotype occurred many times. The chain's CDR3 is CASSRGFGEKLFF. DNA for the CDR3: TGTGCCAGCAGCCGAGGGTTCGGGGAAAAACTGTTTTTT. The rearrangement joins TRBV7-9 to TRBJ1-4; D is uncertain. Germline CDR1 reads SEHNR; CDR2 reads FQNEAQ (reference sequence). V lost 5 bases and J 8 bases, leaving 12 bases between the germline ends. The CDR3 is 13 residues long. The full variable domain, rest sourced from reference TRBV7-9 and TRBJ1-4, is DTGVSQNPRHKITKRGQNVTFRCDPISEHNRLYWYRQTLGQGPEFLTYFQNEAQLEKSRLLSDRFSAERPKGSFSTLEIQRTEQGDSAMYLCASSRGFGEKLFFGSGTQLSVL.

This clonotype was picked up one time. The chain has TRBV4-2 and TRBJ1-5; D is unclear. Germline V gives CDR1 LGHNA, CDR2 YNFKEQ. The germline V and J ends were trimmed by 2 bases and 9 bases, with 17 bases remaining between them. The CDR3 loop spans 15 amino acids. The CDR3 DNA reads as TGTGCCAGCAGCCAATTCACGCCGGGTCAGCGGCCCCAGCATTTT. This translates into CASSQFTPGQRPQHF.

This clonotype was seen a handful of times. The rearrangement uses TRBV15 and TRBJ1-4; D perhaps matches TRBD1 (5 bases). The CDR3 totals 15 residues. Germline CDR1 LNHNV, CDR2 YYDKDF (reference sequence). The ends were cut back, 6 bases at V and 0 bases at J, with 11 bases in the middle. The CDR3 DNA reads TGTGCCACCAGGGTCAGACAGACAACTAATGAAAAACTGTTTTTT. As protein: CATRVRQTTNEKLFF.

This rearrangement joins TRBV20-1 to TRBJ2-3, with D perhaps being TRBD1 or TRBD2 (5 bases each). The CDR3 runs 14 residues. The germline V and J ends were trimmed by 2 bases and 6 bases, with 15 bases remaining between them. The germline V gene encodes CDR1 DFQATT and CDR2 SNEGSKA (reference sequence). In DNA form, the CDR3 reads TGCAGTGCTAGATGGGACGCCGGAACGGATACGCAGTATTTT. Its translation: CSARWDAGTDTQYF.

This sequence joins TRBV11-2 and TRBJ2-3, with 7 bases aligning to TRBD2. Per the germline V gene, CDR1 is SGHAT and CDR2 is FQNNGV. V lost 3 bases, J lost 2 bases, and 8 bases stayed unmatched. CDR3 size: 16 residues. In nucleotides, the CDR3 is TGTGCCAGCAGCTTGGTGTGGGGAGGGCACACAGATACGCAGTATTTT. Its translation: CASSLVWGGHTDTQYF. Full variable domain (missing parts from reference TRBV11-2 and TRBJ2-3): EAGVAQSPRYKIIEKRQSVAFWCNPISGHATLYWYQQILGQGPKLLIQFQNNGVVDDSQLPKDRFSAERLKGVDSTLKIQPAKLEDSAVYLCASSLVWGGHTDTQYFGPGTRLTVL.

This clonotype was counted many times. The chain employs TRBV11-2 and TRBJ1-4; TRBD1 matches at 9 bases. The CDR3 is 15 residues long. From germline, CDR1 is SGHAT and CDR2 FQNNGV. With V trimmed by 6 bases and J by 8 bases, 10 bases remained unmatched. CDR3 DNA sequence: TGTGCCAGCAGTCGGACCGGACAGGGGCGCGAAAAACTGTTTTTT. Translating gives CASSRTGQGREKLFF.

CDR3 residues: CASGARLSSYNSPLHF. The CDR3 region has the DNA TGTGCCAGCGGGGCCAGGTTAAGCTCCTATAATTCACCCCTCCACTTT. This chain joins TRBV2 and TRBJ1-6; tentatively, D is TRBD1 (5 bases). V was shortened by 8 bases and J by 0 bases, with 14 bases between the two germline ends. CDR3 length equals 16 residues. Germline V gives CDR1 SNHLY, CDR2 FYNNEI.

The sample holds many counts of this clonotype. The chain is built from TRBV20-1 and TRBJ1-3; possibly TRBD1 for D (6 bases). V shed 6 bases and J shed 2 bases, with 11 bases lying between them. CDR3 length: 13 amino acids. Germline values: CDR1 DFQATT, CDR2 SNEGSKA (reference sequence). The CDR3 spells CSAPNRAGNTIYF. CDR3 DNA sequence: TGCAGTGCACCCAACAGGGCTGGAAACACCATATATTTT.